This entry features one TCR beta chain sequence. The record originates from a study of blood T cell repertoires in COVID-19. This table comes from immunoSEQ multiplex PCR, and its TCRdb copy is limited to in-frame clones, with some not included. This table holds 200,000 to 250,000 clones, around 80% found once. This CDR3 spans 15 amino acids. Germline CDR1 and CDR2: KGHSH and LQKENI. V lost 3 bases and J lost 5; bases outside the gene matches: 6. The sequence was obtained from a woman in her 70s with acute or convalescent COVID-19. Sequenced material: peripheral blood. This chain links TRBV18 with TRBJ2-3, with 9 nucleotides matching TRBD1. CDR3 sequence: CASSPLGQGEDTQYF. In DNA form, the CDR3 reads TGTGCCAGCTCACCTCTGGGACAGGGAGAAGATACGCAGTATTTT.